A selection of T cell receptor beta chains follows, all from one sample in a study of cytomegalovirus exposure and HLA in healthy donors. Sequencing was performed with immunoSEQ multiplex PCR; in TCRdb, only in-frame clones are kept and a portion is missing. This sample has roughly 50,000 clones, with roughly nine tenths found just once. Specimen: PBMCs. All receptors come from a man between 18 and 35 years old in good health and CMV-seronegative. Each CDR3 is given with its conserved first and last residue. The D gene is left open where the match is weak. Clone size is stated in some rows and not others, as once, few, many or a class when expanded.

TRBJ1-5 | once | - | TRBV6-1 | TGTGCCAGCAGTGAAGCGCGTGGACGGGGGCAGCCCCAGCATTTT | CASSEARGRGQPQHF
TRBJ2-5 | - | - | TRBV30 | TGTGCCTGGAGTGTGGGACAAAGGGAGACCCAGTACTTC | CAWSVGQRETQYF
TRBJ2-7 | - | TRBD1 | TRBV15 | TGTGCCACCAGCAGAGACTCAAGGGGACAGTCTGGCGAGCAGTACTTC | CATSRDSRGQSGEQYF
TRBJ2-2 | once | TRBD2 | TRBV5-1 | TGCGCCAGCAACGGGGGGGCGAACACCGGGGAGCTGTTTTTT | CASNGGANTGELFF
TRBJ1-1 | - | - | TRBV4-1 | TGCGCCAGCAGCCAGTCACCACAGTGGAACACTGAAGCTTTCTTT | CASSQSPQWNTEAFF
TRBJ1-5 | - | - | TRBV30 | TGTGCCTGGGGCATAAATCAGCCCCAGCATTTT | CAWGINQPQHF
TRBJ1-1 | once | TRBD1 | TRBV6-5 | TGTGCCAGCAGTTACCGAGGGGGCGTGGGTACTGAAGCTTTCTTT | CASSYRGGVGTEAFF
TRBJ2-7 | - | TRBD2 | TRBV7-9 | TGTGCCAGCAGCTTAGCTTGGAGTAGCGGGAGCGGCTACGAGCAGTACTTC | CASSLAWSSGSGYEQYF
TRBJ1-2 | few | - | TRBV30 | TGTGCCTGGAGTGACCTACAGGAGGGTTTAGGTGGCTACACCTTC | CAWSDLQEGLGGYTF
TRBJ1-2 | - | - | TRBV9 | TGTGCCAGCAGCACAGAAGGCCGGGAAGATGGCTACACCTTC | CASSTEGREDGYTF
TRBJ2-7 | - | TRBD1 | TRBV7-2 | TGTGCCAGCAGCAGGGACAGAAACTACGAGCAGTACTTC | CASSRDRNYEQYF
TRBJ2-1 | - | - | TRBV7-9 | TGTGCCAGCAGCTTGAGCGGAGGACTGGGCTACAATGAGCAGTTCTTC | CASSLSGGLGYNEQFF
TRBJ2-1 | - | TRBD2 | TRBV6-1 | TGTGCCAGCACTACTAGCGGGGGTTACAATGAGCAGTTCTTC | CASTTSGGYNEQFF
TRBJ2-7 | - | TRBD1 | TRBV19 | TGTGCCAGTAGTACTCCTGGACAGGGGGCGAAGCAGTACTTC | CASSTPGQGAKQYF
TRBJ2-3 | - | TRBD2 | TRBV11-3 | TGTGCCAGCAGCTTTCGACCTAGCGGGGAAATCGATACGCAGTATTTT | CASSFRPSGEIDTQYF
TRBJ2-7 | - | TRBD1 | TRBV25-1 | TGTGCCAACGGGACAGGGCCCTCCTACGAGCAGTACTTC | CANGTGPSYEQYF
TRBJ1-4 | - | TRBD1 | TRBV9 | TGTGCCAGCACAGGGACAGAGGGTGAAAAACTGTTTTTT | CASTGTEGEKLFF
TRBJ2-7 | - | - | TRBV18 | TGTGCCAGCTCACCAGGACAAAACTACGAGCAGTACTTC | CASSPGQNYEQYF
TRBJ2-3 | - | - | TRBV7-3 | TGTGCCAGCAGCTTAGCCAGATCAAATACGCAGTATTTT | CASSLARSNTQYF
TRBJ1-1 | - | - | TRBV7-9 | TGTGCCAGCAGCTCCGACACCGTTAAGCCTGAAGCTTTCTTT | CASSSDTVKPEAFF
TRBJ2-5 | - | TRBD2 | TRBV7-9 | TGTGCCAGCAGCGGGACTAGCGGGCCACGTCCCCAGTACTTC | CASSGTSGPRPQYF
TRBJ1-2 | - | TRBD1 | TRBV6-5 | TGTGCCAGCAGTACCCTGGACAGGGAGGGCTACACCTTC | CASSTLDREGYTF
TRBJ2-2 | - | TRBD1 | TRBV4-1 | TGCGCCAGCAGCCCTGGGGACAGGGGAGCCGGGGAGCTGTTTTTT | CASSPGDRGAGELFF
TRBJ1-1 | - | TRBD1 | TRBV7-3 | TGTGCCAGCAGCTTGATGGGACAGGGGGACACTGAAGCTTTCTTT | CASSLMGQGDTEAFF
TRBJ2-1 | - | - | TRBV2 | TGTGCCAGCACCCCAGGGATCTACAATGAGCAGTTCTTC | CASTPGIYNEQFF
TRBJ1-4 | - | - | TRBV19 | TGTGCCAGTAGTATAAGGTGGACTAGCGGGAGACGGCGGGAAAAACTGTTTTTT | CASSIRWTSGRRREKLFF